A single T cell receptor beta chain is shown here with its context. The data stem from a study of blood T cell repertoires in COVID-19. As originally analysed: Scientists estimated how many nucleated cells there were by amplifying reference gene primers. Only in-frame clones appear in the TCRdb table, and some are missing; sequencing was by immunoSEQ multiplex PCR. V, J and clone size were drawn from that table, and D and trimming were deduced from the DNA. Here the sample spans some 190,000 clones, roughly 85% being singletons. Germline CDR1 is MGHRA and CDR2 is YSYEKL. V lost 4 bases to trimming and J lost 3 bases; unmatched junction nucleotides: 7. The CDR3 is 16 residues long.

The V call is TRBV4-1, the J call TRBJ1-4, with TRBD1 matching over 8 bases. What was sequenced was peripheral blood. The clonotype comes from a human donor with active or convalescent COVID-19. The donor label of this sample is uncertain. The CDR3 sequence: CASSRPDREANEKLFF. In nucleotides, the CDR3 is TGCGCCAGCAGCCGCCCGGACAGGGAGGCTAATGAAAAACTGTTTTTT.